The rows below give T cell receptor beta chains drawn from one sample of a study of blood T cell repertoires in COVID-19. Only in-frame clones appear in the TCRdb table, and some are missing; sequencing was by immunoSEQ multiplex PCR. The sample has about 280,000 clones, under 90% seen once; the top ten hold around 1.9%. Sample: PBMCs or T cells enriched from blood (not recorded which). All receptors come from a woman aged 55-75 years who had recovered from COVID-19. The CDR3 runs from the conserved cysteine through the conserved F or W. A D gene is named only where the DNA matches it firmly. Rows give clone size only sometimes, using once, few, many, or a class for an expanded clone.

d_gene: .; j_gene: TRBJ1-6; abundance: .; v_gene: TRBV11-2; CDR3aa: CASSGTVYNSPLHF; CDR3nt: TGTGCCAGCAGCGGGACTGTCTATAATTCACCCCTCCACTTT
d_gene: .; j_gene: TRBJ1-6; abundance: .; v_gene: TRBV6-5; CDR3aa: CASSDSPNSPLHF; CDR3nt: TGTGCCAGCTCGGACAGTCCCAATTCACCCCTCCACTTT
d_gene: .; j_gene: TRBJ1-1; abundance: once; v_gene: TRBV18; CDR3aa: CASSDRGSPNTEAFF; CDR3nt: TGTGCCAGCTCCGATAGGGGTTCCCCTAACACTGAAGCTTTCTTT
d_gene: TRBD2; j_gene: TRBJ2-6; abundance: .; v_gene: TRBV5-1; CDR3aa: CASSLRSLAGGANVLTF; CDR3nt: TGCGCCAGCAGCTTAAGGTCCCTAGCGGGTGGGGCCAACGTCCTGACTTTC
d_gene: .; j_gene: TRBJ2-4; abundance: .; v_gene: TRBV15; CDR3aa: CATSNPGQGQNIQYF; CDR3nt: TGTGCCACCAGCAATCCCGGCCAGGGGCAAAACATTCAGTACTTC
d_gene: .; j_gene: TRBJ1-1; abundance: .; v_gene: TRBV11-3; CDR3aa: CASSSGVDTEAFF; CDR3nt: TGTGCCAGCAGCTCGGGGGTTGACACTGAAGCTTTCTTT
d_gene: .; j_gene: TRBJ1-1; abundance: .; v_gene: TRBV5-5; CDR3aa: CASSVTGNTEAFF; CDR3nt: TGTGCCAGCAGCGTGACAGGAAACACTGAAGCTTTCTTT
d_gene: TRBD2; j_gene: TRBJ2-1; abundance: .; v_gene: TRBV5-1; CDR3aa: CASSFTGTSGYNEQFF; CDR3nt: TGCGCCAGCAGCTTCACGGGGACTAGCGGATACAATGAGCAGTTCTTC
d_gene: .; j_gene: TRBJ1-3; abundance: .; v_gene: TRBV7-9; CDR3aa: CASSPPPTGVTIYF; CDR3nt: TGTGCCAGCAGCCCACCCCCCACCGGGGTCACCATATATTTT
d_gene: .; j_gene: TRBJ1-3; abundance: .; v_gene: TRBV19; CDR3aa: CASIYGNTIYF; CDR3nt: TGTGCCAGTATTTATGGAAACACCATATATTTT
d_gene: TRBD1; j_gene: TRBJ1-5; abundance: .; v_gene: TRBV5-1; CDR3aa: CASSWTGKGNQPQHF; CDR3nt: TGCGCCAGCAGCTGGACAGGGAAGGGCAATCAGCCCCAGCATTTT
d_gene: .; j_gene: TRBJ2-5; abundance: .; v_gene: TRBV6-5; CDR3aa: CATVIQIQETQYF; CDR3nt: TGTGCCACCGTAATACAGATTCAAGAGACCCAGTACTTC
d_gene: .; j_gene: TRBJ1-1; abundance: .; v_gene: TRBV6-2/TRBV6-3; CDR3aa: CASSQGGTEAFF; CDR3nt: TGTGCCAGCAGTCAGGGAGGCACTGAAGCTTTCTTT
d_gene: TRBD1; j_gene: TRBJ1-1; abundance: .; v_gene: TRBV4-1; CDR3aa: CASSHDRQGTDTEAFF; CDR3nt: TGCGCCAGCAGCCATGATAGACAGGGGACGGACACTGAAGCTTTCTTT
d_gene: TRBD1; j_gene: TRBJ1-2; abundance: .; v_gene: TRBV4-1; CDR3aa: CASSPRDRGGFGYTF; CDR3nt: TGCGCCAGCAGCCCACGGGACAGGGGAGGCTTTGGCTACACCTTC
d_gene: .; j_gene: TRBJ1-2; abundance: .; v_gene: TRBV7-6; CDR3aa: CASSASGGGYTF; CDR3nt: TGTGCCAGCAGCGCGAGTGGAGGTGGCTACACCTTC
d_gene: .; j_gene: TRBJ2-2; abundance: .; v_gene: TRBV30; CDR3aa: CAWSRLAYTGELFF; CDR3nt: TGTGCCTGGAGTCGGCTAGCCTACACCGGGGAGCTGTTTTTT
d_gene: TRBD1; j_gene: TRBJ2-5; abundance: .; v_gene: TRBV6-5; CDR3aa: CASSYSYPDRVETQYF; CDR3nt: TGTGCCAGCAGTTACTCCTACCCAGACAGGGTAGAGACCCAGTACTTC
d_gene: .; j_gene: TRBJ1-1; abundance: .; v_gene: TRBV2; CDR3aa: CASSSESGGTEAFF; CDR3nt: TGTGCCAGCAGTTCCGAATCCGGGGGCACTGAAGCTTTCTTT
d_gene: TRBD1; j_gene: TRBJ1-1; abundance: .; v_gene: TRBV10-3; CDR3aa: CAISKGTGAMNTEAFF; CDR3nt: TGTGCCATCAGCAAAGGGACAGGGGCCATGAACACTGAAGCTTTCTTT
d_gene: TRBD2; j_gene: TRBJ2-1; abundance: .; v_gene: TRBV3-1/TRBV3-2; CDR3aa: CASSQSLAGGNEQFF; CDR3nt: TGTGCCAGCAGCCAATCCCTAGCGGGAGGAAATGAGCAGTTCTTC
d_gene: .; j_gene: TRBJ1-2; abundance: .; v_gene: TRBV19; CDR3aa: CASAAGINYGYTF; CDR3nt: TGTGCCAGTGCGGCAGGGATCAACTATGGCTACACCTTC
d_gene: .; j_gene: TRBJ1-3; abundance: .; v_gene: TRBV7-2; CDR3aa: CASSFLGNTIYF; CDR3nt: TGTGCCAGCAGTTTTCTGGGAAACACCATATATTTT
d_gene: TRBD2; j_gene: TRBJ2-2; abundance: .; v_gene: TRBV7-8; CDR3aa: CASLVYGTSGSRELFF; CDR3nt: TGTGCCAGTCTAGTCTACGGGACTAGCGGGAGCCGAGAGCTGTTTTTT
d_gene: TRBD2; j_gene: TRBJ2-7; abundance: .; v_gene: TRBV2; CDR3aa: CASTDGASGGAWNEQYF; CDR3nt: TGTGCCAGCACCGACGGGGCTAGCGGGGGGGCTTGGAACGAGCAGTACTTC
d_gene: .; j_gene: TRBJ1-5; abundance: .; v_gene: TRBV7-3; CDR3aa: CASRLGPNWTAPRPQHF; CDR3nt: TGTGCCAGCAGGCTGGGTCCAAATTGGACAGCGCCCCGGCCCCAGCATTTT
d_gene: .; j_gene: TRBJ2-5; abundance: few; v_gene: TRBV11-2; CDR3aa: CASSLYGGGLLETQYF; CDR3nt: TGTGCCAGCAGCTTATATGGCGGGGGCCTCTTAGAGACCCAGTACTTC
d_gene: TRBD2; j_gene: TRBJ2-1; abundance: .; v_gene: TRBV9; CDR3aa: CASSSRTSGYNEQFF; CDR3nt: TGTGCCAGCAGCTCTCGGACTAGCGGATACAATGAGCAGTTCTTC
d_gene: .; j_gene: TRBJ1-1; abundance: .; v_gene: TRBV28; CDR3aa: CASQTGLNTEAFF; CDR3nt: TGTGCCAGTCAAACAGGGTTGAACACTGAAGCTTTCTTT
d_gene: TRBD1; j_gene: TRBJ1-2; abundance: .; v_gene: TRBV29-1; CDR3aa: CSVEDLQGEGGYTF; CDR3nt: TGCAGCGTTGAAGATTTACAGGGGGAAGGGGGCTACACCTTC
d_gene: .; j_gene: TRBJ2-7; abundance: once; v_gene: TRBV7-9; CDR3aa: CASSSGVGEQYF; CDR3nt: TGTGCCAGCAGCTCCGGGGTGGGCGAGCAGTACTTC
d_gene: .; j_gene: TRBJ2-5; abundance: .; v_gene: TRBV5-5; CDR3aa: CASSSSRTETQYF; CDR3nt: TGTGCCAGCAGCTCATCCCGGACTGAGACCCAGTACTTC
d_gene: .; j_gene: TRBJ1-4; abundance: .; v_gene: TRBV28; CDR3aa: CASSLTPGYEKLFF; CDR3nt: TGTGCCAGCAGTCTGACCCCGGGATATGAAAAACTGTTTTTT
d_gene: .; j_gene: TRBJ2-6; abundance: few; v_gene: TRBV6-6; CDR3aa: CASDNRSGANVLTF; CDR3nt: TGTGCCAGCGATAACAGGTCTGGGGCCAACGTCCTGACTTTC
d_gene: .; j_gene: TRBJ2-5; abundance: .; v_gene: TRBV29-1; CDR3aa: CSLVAAGRQETQYF; CDR3nt: TGCAGCCTTGTGGCAGCGGGCCGCCAAGAGACCCAGTACTTC
d_gene: TRBD2; j_gene: TRBJ2-1; abundance: once; v_gene: TRBV5-1; CDR3aa: CASSLAIGTRDEQFF; CDR3nt: TGCGCCAGCAGCTTGGCCATTGGGACTAGGGATGAGCAGTTCTTC
d_gene: TRBD1; j_gene: TRBJ1-2; abundance: .; v_gene: TRBV28; CDR3aa: CASSPSYRGTRGYTF; CDR3nt: TGTGCCAGCAGTCCCTCGTACAGGGGTACGAGGGGCTACACCTTC
d_gene: TRBD1; j_gene: TRBJ2-3; abundance: .; v_gene: TRBV23-1; CDR3aa: CASSQSVKNLGQGGPPHSPNTQYF; CDR3nt: TGCGCCAGCAGTCAATCCGTTAAGAACCTAGGACAGGGCGGTCCTCCCCACTCCCCTAATACGCAGTATTTT
d_gene: .; j_gene: TRBJ1-1; abundance: .; v_gene: TRBV24-1; CDR3aa: CATSDLGGNGAFF; CDR3nt: TGTGCCACCAGTGATTTGGGGGGGAATGGCGCTTTCTTT
d_gene: .; j_gene: TRBJ2-2; abundance: .; v_gene: TRBV30; CDR3aa: CAWKEKNTGELFF; CDR3nt: TGTGCCTGGAAGGAGAAAAACACCGGGGAGCTGTTTTTT
d_gene: TRBD1; j_gene: TRBJ2-7; abundance: .; v_gene: TRBV7-9; CDR3aa: CASSWTGDEQYF; CDR3nt: TGTGCCAGCAGCTGGACAGGGGACGAGCAGTACTTC
d_gene: .; j_gene: TRBJ1-5; abundance: .; v_gene: TRBV2; CDR3aa: CASSEAARQHF; CDR3nt: TGTGCCAGCAGTGAAGCGGCCCGCCAGCATTTT
d_gene: .; j_gene: TRBJ1-1; abundance: once; v_gene: TRBV7-9; CDR3aa: CASSLEAGMNTEAFF; CDR3nt: TGTGCCAGCAGCTTAGAGGCAGGAATGAACACTGAAGCTTTCTTT
d_gene: .; j_gene: TRBJ1-4; abundance: once; v_gene: TRBV28; CDR3aa: CASSLAGSEKLFF; CDR3nt: TGTGCCAGCAGTTTAGCGGGGTCGGAAAAACTGTTTTTT
d_gene: .; j_gene: TRBJ1-2; abundance: .; v_gene: TRBV4-1; CDR3aa: CASSQVAEPLNYGYTF; CDR3nt: TGCGCCAGCAGCCAAGTTGCAGAACCCTTGAACTATGGCTACACCTTC
d_gene: TRBD1; j_gene: TRBJ1-1; abundance: .; v_gene: TRBV5-1; CDR3aa: CASSLGDRTNTEAFF; CDR3nt: TGCGCCAGCAGCCTAGGGGACAGAACGAACACTGAAGCTTTCTTT
d_gene: .; j_gene: TRBJ2-7; abundance: .; v_gene: TRBV27; CDR3aa: CASSLGAAYEQYF; CDR3nt: TGTGCCAGCAGTTTAGGGGCAGCCTACGAGCAGTACTTC
d_gene: .; j_gene: TRBJ1-4; abundance: .; v_gene: TRBV5-1; CDR3aa: CASSPQATNEKLFF; CDR3nt: TGCGCCAGCTCCCCGCAGGCAACTAATGAAAAACTGTTTTTT